This TCR beta chain was identified in a study of T cells in Graves' hyperthyroidism and ophthalmopathy (dated by TCRdb to the late 2010s). In terms of the full investigation: Peripheral blood samples were taken at the time of initial diagnosis, prior to any treatment. Once sampling was done, hyperthyroidism patients were given methimazole at a starting dose of 30 mg daily, whereas ophthalmopathy patients were given high-dose intravenous methylprednisolone. To identify distinguishing TCR V-J signatures, a discovery cohort of around 100 patients was used, comprising some 45 with Graves' ophthalmopathy and around 60 with stable Graves' hyperthyroidism. For training and testing, the 100 patients in the discovery cohort were randomly divided in a 7:3 ratio. In about 6 Graves' hyperthyroidism patients, the study also compared T-cell repertoires from thyroid tissue with T-cell repertoires from blood. TCR Vbeta CDR3 sequencing of 140 or so peripheral blood samples (under 45 ophthalmopathy, 70 to 85 hyperthyroidism and roughly 17 progressor patients) is reported in the paper. An independent validation cohort of around 19 hyperthyroidism patients and approximately 17 patients who later progressed to ophthalmopathy tested prospective prediction of ophthalmopathy.

Ophthalmopathy patients had moderately to severely active disease, Clinical Activity Score of at least 3, NOSPECS grade of at least 4, and duration under 3 months. Patients with uncontrolled infections, other autoimmune diseases, pregnancy or lactation were excluded. Clinical symptoms, serum thyroxine and TRAb, thyroid ultrasound, and orbital computed tomography formed the basis for the diagnoses. PBMCs were isolated from roughly 10 ml of fresh peripheral blood by Ficoll-Paque density gradient centrifugation. Total RNA was extracted with Trizol reagent, and quality was checked on an Agilent 2100 Bioanalyzer. This clonotype appeared many times. Its antigen is still unknown. No much larger clone exists at a distance of one base, and base qualities are not known. The TCR beta CDR3 regions were amplified from the RNA transcripts. A first-round RT-PCR of the TCR CDR3 used the HTBI primer set with the Qiagen OneStep RT-PCR kit. The libraries were constructed in a second round of multiplex PCR and then size-selected and purified. Sequencing of the libraries was done on an Illumina HiSeq2000 using paired-end 100 bp reads. The study's own analysis went as follows. SOAPnuke was used to process the raw data, with reads discarded if the reads contained adapters or uncalled bases, had a mean Phred below 15, or lacked an exact constant-primer or identifier match. COPE v1.2.5 was used to merge the high-quality paired reads, and each unique nucleotide sequence was defined as a clonotype. MiTCR v1.1 was used to align the clonotypes against IMGT TRBV, TRBD and TRBJ reference segments. Only V-J combinations with frequency above 0.0001, covering about 99% of repertoires, were analysed. A TCS score was defined as the ratio between F50 (clonal expansion) and ExV (chaos), using BLOSUM62-based TCRdist between CDR3 peptides within each V-J. Welch's t-statistics and random forest reduced approximately 520 V-J features to around 14, which were used in a naive Bayes classifier (R e1071). TCRdb passed the public sequencing reads through fastp at Q25 and MiXCR, retaining productive beta sequences. Here each entry gathers all rows of one CDR3 protein and keeps the most common genes and DNA. TCRdb, not the authors, supplied the V and J calls. This sample is represented by some 650,000 distinct CDR3 sequences; approximately 16% of them were singletons. The ten largest clones take up under 3.5% of the sample.

What the research found in general, with its limitations: Sample size was not statistically predetermined, and investigators were not blinded to group allocation. In cross-validation, a model built on a 13 V-J signature told ophthalmopathy apart from stable hyperthyroidism with just under 90% sensitivity and 81% to 82% specificity, and in testing the same model reached 80%/75%. In validation, the model predicted progression to ophthalmopathy with around 71% sensitivity and 72% to 75% specificity, a median of roughly seven months before onset. Most expanded thyroid clonotypes (frequency above 0.001) were also found in blood, which suggests that blood repertoires may mirror thyroid immune responses.

V and J are trimmed by 2 bases and 4 bases, and the gene matches miss 13 bases of the junction. The CDR3 goes from the cysteine to the phenylalanine over 17 residues. Of all the DNA, just the CDR3 is kept, 51 bases in frame from base 1. As encoded in the germline V gene, CDR1 is SGHAT while CDR2 is FQNNGV. This clonotype was sampled from a woman in her 40s with Graves' ophthalmopathy. Recombination linked TRBV11-2 to TRBJ2-5; 7 of the junction bases match TRBD2. Source material: blood. The CDR3: CASSLWASSLAGETQYF. The DNA sequence is given as TGTGCCAGCAGCTTATGGGCAAGCTCGTTAGCGGGAGAGACCCAGTACTTC. With the portions outside the CDR3 filled from the reference TRBV11-2 and TRBJ2-5 genes, the complete variable region becomes EAGVAQSPRYKIIEKRQSVAFWCNPISGHATLYWYQQILGQGPKLLIQFQNNGVVDDSQLPKDRFSAERLKGVDSTLKIQPAKLEDSAVYLCASSLWASSLAGETQYFGPGTRLLVL.